The 16 T cell receptor beta chains reported below all come from one sample, sequenced in a study of blood T cell repertoires in COVID-19. Sequencing used immunoSEQ multiplex PCR; TCRdb keeps in-frame clones, though not all of them. Of about 160,000 clones detected, 65% to 90% appear once; the ten largest clones hold 2.5% to 4%. Material for sequencing was peripheral blood. These receptors were collected from a man in his 70s with acute or convalescent COVID-19.

The V and J genes are TRBV19 and TRBJ2-5, with no clear D. Germline V gives CDR1 LNHDA, CDR2 SQIVND (reference sequence). Trimming took 0 bases from V and 1 from J, leaving 6 bases between them. CDR3 length: 14 amino acids. CDR3 residues: CASSIDGVQETQYF. CDR3 bases: TGTGCCAGTAGTATAGATGGAGTCCAAGAGACCCAGTACTTC. Together with reference TRBV19 and TRBJ2-5, the CDR3 gives the full variable domain: DGGITQSPKYLFRKEGQNVTLSCEQNLNHDAMYWYRQDPGQGLRLIYYSQIVNDFQKGDIAEGYSVSREKKESFPLTVTSAQKNPTAFYLCASSIDGVQETQYFGPGTRLLVL.

The chain uses TRBV7-3 and TRBJ2-3; D is unresolved. The germline V gene has CDR1 SGHTA and CDR2 FQGTGA. The CDR3 totals 14 residues. V was cut by 1 base and J by 5 bases, with 10 bases left in between. The CDR3 is CASSLMSNQDTQYF. DNA of the CDR3: TGTGCCAGCAGCTTAATGTCTAATCAAGATACGCAGTATTTT.

This chain links TRBV28 with TRBJ1-5; the D is unclear. Trimming pared 5 bases from V and 6 bases from J, leaving 14 bases between. This CDR3 has 14 amino acids. Germline V gene lookup returns CDR1 MDHEN and CDR2 SYDVKM. CDR3 coding DNA: TGTGCCAGCAGTGTTTCGACAAACCTTCAGCCCCAGCATTTT. Encoded protein: CASSVSTNLQPQHF.

CDR3 residues: CASSLRQGNTGELFF. CDR3 in DNA: TGTGCCAGCAGCTTACGACAGGGCAACACCGGGGAGCTGTTTTTT. The chain uses TRBV11-3 and TRBJ2-2; TRBD1 matches 7 bases. This CDR3 has 15 residues. J gave up 2 bases and V 2 bases, and 2 bases lay outside the gene matches. Germline V gene data show CDR1 as SGHNT and CDR2 as YENEEA.

This clone was seen a single time. The rearrangement joins TRBV5-4 to TRBJ2-2; TRBD1 matches 8 bases. CDR1 and CDR2 from the germline V gene are SGHNT and YYREEE (reference sequence). This CDR3 region has 13 residues. The V and J ends lost 3 bases and 6 bases, in that order; junction bases with no gene match: 1. Written as DNA, the CDR3 is TGTGCCAGCAGCTCACAGGGGGCCGGGGAGCTGTTTTTT. Its protein product is CASSSQGAGELFF.

The gene calls are TRBV15 and TRBJ2-6; possibly TRBD1 for D (5 bases). CDR1 is LNHNV, CDR2 YYDKDF, per germline (reference sequence). The CDR3 is 17 residues long. Trimming took 0 bases from V and 1 from J, leaving 10 bases between them. The CDR3 reads CATSRDRGASGANVLTF. Written as DNA, the CDR3 is TGTGCCACCAGCAGAGATCGTGGGGCTTCTGGGGCCAACGTCCTGACTTTC.

This clone was picked up one time. V gene TRBV18 combines with J gene TRBJ2-7; 8 nucleotides agree with TRBD1. CDR3 length equals 14 residues. With V trimmed by 4 bases and J by 3 bases, 5 bases remained unmatched. The germline V gene encodes CDR1 KGHSH and CDR2 LQKENI. For the CDR3, the DNA is TGTGCCAGCTCACTCCGGACAGGGATCTACGAGCAGTACTTC. As protein: CASSLRTGIYEQYF.

J is TRBJ2-7 and V is TRBV2; 10 nucleotides match TRBD2. Germline values: CDR1 SNHLY, CDR2 FYNNEI. The CDR3 sequence is 13 residues long. Trimming at V came to 4 bases and at J to 7 bases, leaving 4 bases not matched to a gene. This chain's CDR3 is CASSASGRGEQYF. The CDR3 bases are TGTGCCAGCAGTGCGAGCGGGAGGGGGGAGCAGTACTTC.

The V call is TRBV7-2, the J call TRBJ2-1; 16 positions agree with TRBD2. Germline lookup yields CDR1 SGHTA and CDR2 FQGNSA. Trimming removed 1 base from V and 14 bases from J; junction bases left unmatched: 8. This CDR3 contains 16 residues. The CDR3 protein is CASSLEGLAGGPWKFF. In nucleotides, the CDR3 is TGTGCCAGCAGCTTAGAGGGACTAGCGGGAGGGCCATGGAAGTTCTTC.

There are many counts of this clone. This rearrangement joins TRBV9 to TRBJ2-5; 10 nucleotides align to TRBD1. The length of the CDR3 is 15 residues. Germline loops: CDR1 SGDLS, CDR2 YYNGEE. The V gene end was trimmed by 4 bases and the J gene end by 4 bases; junction bases not matched to a gene: 7. The CDR3 spells CASSPPRQGAETQYF. Here the CDR3 DNA reads TGTGCCAGCAGCCCGCCCCGACAGGGGGCAGAGACCCAGTACTTC.

In regard to this clone: Its ends do not fully match the called genes, so a read error is possible. The gene calls are TRBV7-7 and TRBJ2-1; 8 bases match TRBD1. The CDR3 extends over 15 amino acids. Germline V CDR1 and CDR2: SSHAT, FNYEAQ (reference sequence). The CDR3 DNA sequence: TGTGCTAGCAGCCCCGGACAGGGAAGATGGGATGAGCAGTTCTTC. Its translation: CASSPGQGRWDEQFF.

The gene calls are TRBV24-1 and TRBJ2-2, with 7 bases matching TRBD2. The germline V gene encodes CDR1 KGHDR and CDR2 SFDVKD. V shed 10 bases and J 0 bases; nucleotides not matched to a gene: 4. This CDR3 comprises 14 residues. The CDR3: CATRGLANTGELFF. As DNA, the CDR3 is TGTGCCACAAGAGGACTAGCGAACACCGGGGAGCTGTTTTTT.

The chain has TRBV30 and TRBJ1-2, with a weak D call TRBD1 (5 bases). V gave up 3 bases and J gave up 4 bases, with 9 bases separating them. The CDR3 consists of 12 residues. Germline-derived CDR1 and CDR2 are GTSNPN and SVGIG (reference sequence). CDR3 nucleotides: TGTGCCTGGAGAGCAGGGCTCTATGGCTACACCTTC. This codes for CAWRAGLYGYTF.

This clone was seen once. J is TRBJ2-1 and V is TRBV7-2; TRBD2 agrees at 7 bases. Germline lookup yields CDR1 SGHTA and CDR2 FQGNSA. With V trimmed by 4 bases and J by 14 bases, 8 bases remained unmatched. The CDR3 is 12 amino acids. CDR3 region: CASSSGLVPEFF. CDR3 coding DNA: TGTGCCAGCAGCTCCGGACTAGTACCTGAGTTCTTC.

The chain is built from TRBV3-1 (or the pseudogene TRBV3-2) and TRBJ1-2; 11 positions match TRBD1. The ends lost 5 bases at V and 5 bases at J; junction bases unmatched: 7. The CDR3 runs 15 residues. CDR1 and CDR2 from the germline V gene are LGHDT and YNNKEL (reference sequence). CDR3 protein: CASSGGQGAWYGYTF. The DNA for the CDR3 is TGTGCCAGCAGCGGAGGACAGGGGGCTTGGTATGGCTACACCTTC.

The CDR3 is CASSRGGLAASNEQFF. The CDR3 nucleotides are TGTGCCAGCAGCCGTGGGGGACTAGCGGCAAGTAATGAGCAGTTCTTC. The J gene is TRBJ2-1, the V gene TRBV6-2 or TRBV6-3; 11 bases are a match to TRBD2. The CDR3 runs 16 residues. Trimming at V came to 6 bases and at J to 7 bases, leaving 11 bases not matched to a gene. Germline loops: CDR1 MNHEY, CDR2 SVGEGT.